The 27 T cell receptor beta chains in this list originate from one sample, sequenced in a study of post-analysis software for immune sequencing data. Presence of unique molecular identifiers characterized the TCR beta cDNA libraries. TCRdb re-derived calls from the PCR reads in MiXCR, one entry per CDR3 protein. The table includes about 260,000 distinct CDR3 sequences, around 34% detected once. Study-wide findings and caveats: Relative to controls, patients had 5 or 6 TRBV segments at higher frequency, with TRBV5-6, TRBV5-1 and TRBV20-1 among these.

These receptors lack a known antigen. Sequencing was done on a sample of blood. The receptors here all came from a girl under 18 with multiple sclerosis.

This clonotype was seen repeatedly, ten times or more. CDR3 sequence reads: CASSFSTYGYTF. The CDR3 nucleotides are TGTGCCAGCAGCTTTTCTACCTATGGCTACACCTTC. The chain couples TRBV7-2 to TRBJ1-2, with unresolved D. CDR1 is SGHTA, CDR2 FQGNSA, per germline. The CDR3 spans 12 residues. Trimming left V 3 bases short and J 4 bases short, with 6 bases between.

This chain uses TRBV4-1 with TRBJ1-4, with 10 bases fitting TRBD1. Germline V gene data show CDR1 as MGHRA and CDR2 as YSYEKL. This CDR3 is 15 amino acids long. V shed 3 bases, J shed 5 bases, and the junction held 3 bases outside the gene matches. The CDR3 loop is CASSQDRGTNEKLFF. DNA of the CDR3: TGCGCCAGCAGCCAGGACAGGGGGACCAATGAAAAACTGTTTTTT.

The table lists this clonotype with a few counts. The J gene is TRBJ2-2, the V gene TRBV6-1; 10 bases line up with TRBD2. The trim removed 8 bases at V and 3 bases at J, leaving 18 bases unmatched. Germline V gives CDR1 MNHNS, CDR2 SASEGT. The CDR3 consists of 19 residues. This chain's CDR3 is CASGISGVVLAGDTGELFF. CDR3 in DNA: TGTGCCAGCGGCATCTCTGGGGTTGTTCTAGCGGGGGACACCGGGGAGCTGTTTTTT.

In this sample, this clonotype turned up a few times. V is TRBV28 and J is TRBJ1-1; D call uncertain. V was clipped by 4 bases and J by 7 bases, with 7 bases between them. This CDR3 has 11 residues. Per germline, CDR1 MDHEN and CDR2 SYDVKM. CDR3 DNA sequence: TGTGCCAGCAGTTCTGGGTTTGAAGCTTTCTTT. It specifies CASSSGFEAFF.

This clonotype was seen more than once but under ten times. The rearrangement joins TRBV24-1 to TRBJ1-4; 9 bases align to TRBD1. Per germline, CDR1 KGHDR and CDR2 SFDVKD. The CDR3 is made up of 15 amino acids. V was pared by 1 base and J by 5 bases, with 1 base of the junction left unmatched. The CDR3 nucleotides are TGTGCCACCAGTGATTTCGGACAGGGGAATGAAAAACTGTTTTTT. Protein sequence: CATSDFGQGNEKLFF.

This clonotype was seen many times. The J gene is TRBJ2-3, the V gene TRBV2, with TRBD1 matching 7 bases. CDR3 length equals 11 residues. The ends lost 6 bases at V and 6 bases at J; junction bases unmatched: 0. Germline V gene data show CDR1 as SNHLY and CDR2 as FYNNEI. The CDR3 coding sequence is TGTGCCAGCAGGACAGGGGATACGCAGTATTTT. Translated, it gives CASRTGDTQYF.

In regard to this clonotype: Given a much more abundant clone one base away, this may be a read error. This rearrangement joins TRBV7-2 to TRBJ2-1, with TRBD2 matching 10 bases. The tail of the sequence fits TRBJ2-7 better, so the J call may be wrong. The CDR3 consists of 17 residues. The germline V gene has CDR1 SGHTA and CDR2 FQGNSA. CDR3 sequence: CASSLEGTSAYYNEQYF. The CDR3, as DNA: TGTGCCAGCAGCTTAGAGGGGACTAGCGCCTACTACAATGAGCAGTACTTC.

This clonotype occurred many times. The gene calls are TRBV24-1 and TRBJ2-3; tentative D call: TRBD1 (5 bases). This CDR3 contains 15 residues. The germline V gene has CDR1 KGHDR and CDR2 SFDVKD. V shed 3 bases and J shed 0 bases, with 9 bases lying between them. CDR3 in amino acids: CATSDRQRSTDTQYF. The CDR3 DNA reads TGTGCCACCAGTGATCGACAGAGAAGCACAGATACGCAGTATTTT.

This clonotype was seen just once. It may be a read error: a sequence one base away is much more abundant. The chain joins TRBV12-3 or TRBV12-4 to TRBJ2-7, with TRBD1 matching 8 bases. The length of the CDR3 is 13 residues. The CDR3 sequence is CAGRTGSSYEQYF. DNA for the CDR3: TGTGCCGGCAGGACAGGGAGCTCCTACGAGCAGTACTTC.

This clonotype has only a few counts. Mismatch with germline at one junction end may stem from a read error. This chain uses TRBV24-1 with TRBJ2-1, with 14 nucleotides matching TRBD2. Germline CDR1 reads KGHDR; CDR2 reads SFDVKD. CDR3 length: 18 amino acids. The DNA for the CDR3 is TGTGCCACCAGTGAGGGGACTAGCGGGAGAAGTGAGTACACTGAGCAGTTCTTC. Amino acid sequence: CATSEGTSGRSEYTEQFF.

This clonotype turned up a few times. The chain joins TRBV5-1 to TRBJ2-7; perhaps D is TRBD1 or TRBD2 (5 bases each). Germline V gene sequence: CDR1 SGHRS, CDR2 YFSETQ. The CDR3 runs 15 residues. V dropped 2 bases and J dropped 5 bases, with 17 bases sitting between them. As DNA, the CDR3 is TGCGCCAGCAGCTTTGGGACGGACGAGGCAGACGAGCAGTACTTC. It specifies CASSFGTDEADEQYF.

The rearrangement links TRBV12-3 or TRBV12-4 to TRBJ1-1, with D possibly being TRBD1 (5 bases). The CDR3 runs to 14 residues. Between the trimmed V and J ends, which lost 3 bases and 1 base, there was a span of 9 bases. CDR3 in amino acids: CASSLSGGNTEAFF. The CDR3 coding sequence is TGTGCCAGCAGTTTGTCGGGGGGGAACACTGAAGCTTTCTTT.

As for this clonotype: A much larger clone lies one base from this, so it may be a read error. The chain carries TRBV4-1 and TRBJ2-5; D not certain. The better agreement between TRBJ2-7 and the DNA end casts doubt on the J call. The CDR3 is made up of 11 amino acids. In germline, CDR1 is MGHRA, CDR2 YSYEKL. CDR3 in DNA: TGCGCCTGCAGCCGATCTTGCGAGCAGTACTTC. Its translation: CACSRSCEQYF.

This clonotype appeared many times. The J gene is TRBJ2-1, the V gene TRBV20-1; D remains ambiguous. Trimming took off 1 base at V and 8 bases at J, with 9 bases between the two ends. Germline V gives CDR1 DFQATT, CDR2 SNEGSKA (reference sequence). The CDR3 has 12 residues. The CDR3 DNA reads TGCAGTGCTAGAGCCCCCTCCCATGAGCAGTTCTTC. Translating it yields CSARAPSHEQFF.

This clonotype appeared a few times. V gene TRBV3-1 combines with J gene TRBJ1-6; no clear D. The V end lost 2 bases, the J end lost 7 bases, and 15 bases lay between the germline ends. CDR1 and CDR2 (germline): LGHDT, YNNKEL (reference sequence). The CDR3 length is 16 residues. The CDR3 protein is CASSQLVGQLNSPLHF. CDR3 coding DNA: TGTGCCAGCAGCCAACTAGTGGGCCAGCTGAATTCACCCCTCCACTTT.

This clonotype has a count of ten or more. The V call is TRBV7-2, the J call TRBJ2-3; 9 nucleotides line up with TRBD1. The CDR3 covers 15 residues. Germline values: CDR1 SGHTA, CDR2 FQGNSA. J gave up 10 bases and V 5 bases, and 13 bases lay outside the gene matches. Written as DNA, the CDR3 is TGTGCCAGCAGCGTCCCCGTGGGACAGGGAATCGCGCAGTATTTT. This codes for CASSVPVGQGIAQYF. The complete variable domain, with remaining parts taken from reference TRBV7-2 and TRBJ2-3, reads GAGVSQSPSNKVTEKGKDVELRCDPISGHTALYWYRQSLGQGLEFLIYFQGNSAPDKSGLPSDRFSAERTGGSVSTLTIQRTQQEDSAVYLCASSVPVGQGIAQYFGPGTRLTVL.

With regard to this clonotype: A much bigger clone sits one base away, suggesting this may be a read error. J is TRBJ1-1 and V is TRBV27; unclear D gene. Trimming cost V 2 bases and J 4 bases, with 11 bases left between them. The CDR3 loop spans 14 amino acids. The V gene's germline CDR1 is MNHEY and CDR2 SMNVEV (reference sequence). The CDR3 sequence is CASSLVRGCTEAFF. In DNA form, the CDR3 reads TGTGCCAGCAGTTTAGTTCGGGGATGCACTGAAGCTTTCTTT.

Here the CDR3 reads CASSLQGISDYGYTF. As DNA, the CDR3 is TGTGCCAGCAGCTTGCAGGGGATTTCAGACTATGGCTACACCTTC. This chain connects TRBV5-5 to TRBJ1-2; a possible D gene is TRBD1 (6 bases). V was trimmed by 1 base and J by 3 bases, leaving 13 bases between them. CDR3 length equals 15 residues. The germline V gene has CDR1 SGHKS and CDR2 YYEKEE (reference sequence).

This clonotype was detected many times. CDR3 in DNA: TGCAGTGCAACCAGGACAGGAGGGGTAGAGACCCAGTACTTC. Protein sequence: CSATRTGGVETQYF. The chain couples TRBV20-1 to TRBJ2-5; tentative D call: TRBD1 (7 bases). V lost 6 bases and J 4 bases, leaving 18 bases between the germline ends. From germline, CDR1 is DFQATT and CDR2 SNEGSKA (reference sequence). The CDR3 is 14 residues long.

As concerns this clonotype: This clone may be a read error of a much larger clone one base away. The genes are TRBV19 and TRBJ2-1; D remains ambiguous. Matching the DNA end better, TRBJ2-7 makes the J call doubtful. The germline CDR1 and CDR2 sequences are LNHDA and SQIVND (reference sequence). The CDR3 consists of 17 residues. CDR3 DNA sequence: TGTGCCAGTAGTCCCTTTCAATCAGAAATATCCTACAATGAGCAGTACTTC. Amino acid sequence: CASSPFQSEISYNEQYF.

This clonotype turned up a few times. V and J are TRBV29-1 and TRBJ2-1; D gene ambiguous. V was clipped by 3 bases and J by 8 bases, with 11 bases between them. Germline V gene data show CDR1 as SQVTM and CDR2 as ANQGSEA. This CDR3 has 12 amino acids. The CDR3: CSVDPQQHEQFF. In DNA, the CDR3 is TGCAGCGTTGACCCTCAACAACATGAGCAGTTCTTC.

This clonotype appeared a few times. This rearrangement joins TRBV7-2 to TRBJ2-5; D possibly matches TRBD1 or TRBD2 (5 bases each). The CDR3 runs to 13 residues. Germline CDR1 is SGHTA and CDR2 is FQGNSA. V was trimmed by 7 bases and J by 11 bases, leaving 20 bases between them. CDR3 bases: TGTGCCAGCACCCAAGAGGGGCCTGATGAGCAGTACTTC. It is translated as CASTQEGPDEQYF.

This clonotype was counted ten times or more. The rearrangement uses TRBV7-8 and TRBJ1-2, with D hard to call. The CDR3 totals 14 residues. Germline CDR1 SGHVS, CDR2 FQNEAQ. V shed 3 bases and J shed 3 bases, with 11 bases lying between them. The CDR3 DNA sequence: TGTGCCAGCAGCTTGCCCGATTCCTACTATGGCTACACCTTC. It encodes CASSLPDSYYGYTF.

CDR3 sequence reads: CASSLGENYGYTF. The CDR3, as DNA: TGTGCCAGCAGTTTGGGGGAAAACTATGGCTACACCTTC. J is TRBJ1-2 and V is TRBV28; tentatively, D is TRBD1 (5 bases). This CDR3 is 13 amino acids long. V was pared by 3 bases and J by 2 bases, with 7 bases between. The germline V gene has CDR1 MDHEN and CDR2 SYDVKM.

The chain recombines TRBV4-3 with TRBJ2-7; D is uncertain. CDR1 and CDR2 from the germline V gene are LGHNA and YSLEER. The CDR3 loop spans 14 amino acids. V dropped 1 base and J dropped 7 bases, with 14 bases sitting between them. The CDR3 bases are TGCGCCAGCAGCCAAGTCGGCCCGACGGTGGAGCAGTACTTC. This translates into CASSQVGPTVEQYF.

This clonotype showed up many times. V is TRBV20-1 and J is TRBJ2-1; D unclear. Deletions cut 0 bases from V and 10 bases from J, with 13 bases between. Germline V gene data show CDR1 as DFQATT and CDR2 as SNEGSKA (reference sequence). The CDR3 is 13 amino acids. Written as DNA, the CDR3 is TGCAGTGCTAGAGACAACTCTCCTCGGGAGCAGTTCTTC. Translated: CSARDNSPREQFF.

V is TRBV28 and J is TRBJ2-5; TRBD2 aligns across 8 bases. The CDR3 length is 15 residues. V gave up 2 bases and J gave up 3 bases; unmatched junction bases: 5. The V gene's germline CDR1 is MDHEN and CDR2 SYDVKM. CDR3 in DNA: TGTGCCAGCAGTTTAAACGGACTAGCAGAAGAGACCCAGTACTTC. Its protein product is CASSLNGLAEETQYF.